The 18 T cell receptor beta chains given below trace back to one sample, sequenced in a study of blood T cell repertoires in COVID-19. TCRdb keeps only in-frame clones here, not all; method: immunoSEQ multiplex PCR. Among about 400,000 clones listed, approximately 87% were seen once. Input material: PBMCs or T cells enriched from blood (not recorded which). All receptors derive from a woman under 40 with acute COVID-19.

This clone was seen a handful of times. The rearrangement uses TRBV18 and TRBJ2-1; 16 positions agree with TRBD2. CDR1 and CDR2 (germline): KGHSH, LQKENI. The CDR3 sequence is 17 residues long. V shed 4 bases, J shed 9 bases, and the junction held 9 bases outside the gene matches. CDR3 bases: TGTGCCAGCTCACAGAGGGGACTAGCGGGGGGGCTGCGTGAGCAGTTCTTC. Amino acid sequence: CASSQRGLAGGLREQFF.

V usage is TRBV4-1 and J usage is TRBJ2-3, with TRBD2 identical over 7 bases. Per the germline V gene, CDR1 is MGHRA and CDR2 is YSYEKL. This CDR3 is built from 18 residues. V shed 3 bases and J 0 bases; nucleotides not matched to a gene: 12. The CDR3: CASSHRPGGLSSTDTQYF. The DNA of the CDR3 is TGCGCCAGCAGCCATAGACCGGGGGGTTTATCTAGCACAGATACGCAGTATTTT.

The chain carries TRBV9 and TRBJ1-2; 11 bases fit TRBD1. V lost 4 bases to trimming and J lost 3 bases; unmatched junction nucleotides: 2. The CDR3 runs 14 residues. Germline CDR1 reads SGDLS; CDR2 reads YYNGEE. DNA for the CDR3: TGTGCCAGCAGCCCGGGACAGGGGGACTATGGCTACACCTTC. Its translation: CASSPGQGDYGYTF. The whole variable domain, remainder taken from reference TRBV9 and TRBJ1-2, is DSGVTQTPKHLITATGQRVTLRCSPRSGDLSVYWYQQSLDQGLQFLIQYYNGEERAKGNILERFSAQQFPDLHSELNLSSLELGDSALYFCASSPGQGDYGYTFGSGTRLTVV.

The chain carries TRBV4-1 and TRBJ2-3, with 11 bases lining up with TRBD2. The length of the CDR3 is 16 residues. V shed 1 base and J 5 bases; nucleotides not matched to a gene: 5. CDR1 and CDR2 from the germline V gene are MGHRA and YSYEKL. Here the CDR3 DNA reads TGCGCCAGCAGCCAAGGGACTAGCGGGTTCGGAGATACGCAGTATTTT. The encoded protein is CASSQGTSGFGDTQYF.

This chain connects TRBV28 to TRBJ1-2; a weak D match, TRBD1 (5 bases). Trimming removed 2 bases at V and 4 bases at J, with 11 bases between. This CDR3 spans 14 amino acids. In germline, CDR1 is MDHEN, CDR2 SYDVKM. Written as DNA, the CDR3 is TGTGCCAGCAGTTTAAGGGGACTACTCTATGGCTACACCTTC. It specifies CASSLRGLLYGYTF.

The gene calls are TRBV5-1 and TRBJ1-4; TRBD1 matches 7 bases. CDR1 is SGHRS, CDR2 YFSETQ, per germline. The CDR3 totals 15 residues. Trimming at V came to 5 bases and at J to 6 bases, leaving 10 bases not matched to a gene. As DNA, the CDR3 is TGCGCCAGCAGTTTGACCGCGACAGGGTATGAAAAACTGTTTTTT. Translating it yields CASSLTATGYEKLFF.

This sequence joins TRBV25-1 and TRBJ1-2; D perhaps matches TRBD1 (6 bases). The CDR3 is 14 amino acids. V was cut by 6 bases and J by 7 bases, with 18 bases left in between. Germline V gives CDR1 MGHDK, CDR2 SYGVNS. CDR3 sequence reads: CASRSDRQSSGYTF. The CDR3, as DNA: TGTGCCAGCAGGAGTGACAGGCAAAGCTCTGGCTACACCTTC.

This chain connects TRBV25-1 to TRBJ1-1; TRBD1 is a possible D gene (6 bases). Germline lookup yields CDR1 MGHDK and CDR2 SYGVNS. V was shortened by 3 bases and J by 9 bases, with 20 bases between the two germline ends. This CDR3 comprises 15 residues. The CDR3 DNA is TGTGCCAGCAGTGAGCACAGGGTCGGGGGGTCAAAAGCTTTCTTT. This sequence encodes CASSEHRVGGSKAFF. The variable domain in full, completed from reference TRBV25-1 and TRBJ1-1, reads EADIYQTPRYLVIGTGKKITLECSQTMGHDKMYWYQQDPGMELHLIHYSYGVNSTEKGDLSSESTVSRIRTEHFPLTLESARPSHTSQYLCASSEHRVGGSKAFFGQGTRLTVV.

The V and J genes are TRBV11-3 and TRBJ1-1; the D is unclear. V lost 1 base to trimming and J lost 4 bases, with 7 bases between them. CDR3 length: 13 amino acids. CDR1 is SGHNT, CDR2 YENEEA, per germline. CDR3 sequence reads: CASSLVIGTEAFF. The CDR3 region has the DNA TGTGCCAGCAGCTTAGTCATCGGCACTGAAGCTTTCTTT.

V usage is TRBV7-2 and J usage is TRBJ2-7; D ambiguous. The V and J ends lost 1 base and 3 bases respectively, with 10 bases between them. Germline CDR1 reads SGHTA; CDR2 reads FQGNSA. The CDR3 is made up of 14 amino acids. The CDR3 nucleotides are TGTGCCAGCAGCTTAGGCGACTTATACTACGAGCAGTACTTC. It specifies CASSLGDLYYEQYF. Complete variable domain (other parts from reference TRBV7-2 and TRBJ2-7): GAGVSQSPSNKVTEKGKDVELRCDPISGHTALYWYRQSLGQGLEFLIYFQGNSAPDKSGLPSDRFSAERTGGSVSTLTIQRTQQEDSAVYLCASSLGDLYYEQYFGPGTRLTVT.

The count of this clone is one. DNA for the CDR3: TGTGCCAGCAGCTTAATCGGGTCTGAAGCTTTCTTT. It codes for CASSLIGSEAFF. The chain joins TRBV7-9 to TRBJ1-1; D not resolved. In germline, CDR1 is SEHNR, CDR2 FQNEAQ (reference sequence). V shed 2 bases and J shed 6 bases, with 7 bases lying between them. CDR3 length: 12 amino acids.

The chain couples TRBV18 to TRBJ2-7; 7 bases line up with TRBD1. V shed 6 bases, J shed 2 bases, and the junction held 7 bases outside the gene matches. This CDR3 has 14 residues. Germline-derived CDR1 and CDR2 are KGHSH and LQKENI. CDR3 protein: CASSAATGAYEQYF. The CDR3 coding sequence is TGTGCCAGCTCTGCTGCAACAGGGGCCTACGAGCAGTACTTC.

The chain carries TRBV29-1 and TRBJ1-2; a weak D match, TRBD1 (6 bases). The CDR3 runs to 13 residues. CDR1 and CDR2 (germline): SQVTM, ANQGSEA. V lost 6 bases, J lost 0 bases, and 11 bases lay in between. CDR3 sequence reads: CSVSTGTNYGYTF. The CDR3 DNA follows: TGCAGCGTCTCGACAGGAACTAACTATGGCTACACCTTC. The full variable domain, rest sourced from reference TRBV29-1 and TRBJ1-2, is SAVISQKPSRDICQRGTSLTIQCQVDSQVTMMFWYRQQPGQSLTLIATANQGSEATYESGFVIDKFPISRPNLTFSTLTVSNMSPEDSSIYLCSVSTGTNYGYTFGSGTRLTVV.

Only one count was recorded for this clone. The rearrangement uses TRBV3-1 (or the pseudogene TRBV3-2) and TRBJ1-6; D unresolved. Trimming left V 1 base short and J 6 bases short, with 13 bases between. CDR3 length: 16 residues. Germline CDR1 and CDR2: LGHDT and YNNKEL (reference sequence). Written as DNA, the CDR3 is TGTGCCAGCAGCCAAGTGGGCCCAGTCCGTAATTCACCCCTCCACTTT. It specifies CASSQVGPVRNSPLHF.

This clone has a single count. The J gene is TRBJ1-1, the V gene TRBV6-2 or TRBV6-3; 10 bases line up with TRBD1. Germline V gives CDR1 MNHEY, CDR2 SVGEGT. The CDR3 is 18 residues long. Germline trimming cut 2 bases from V and 4 bases from J; bases unmatched to any gene: 13. In DNA form, the CDR3 reads TGTGCCAGCAGTTACCTTAGACAGGGGGCGAATTGGGGCACTGAAGCTTTCTTT. Amino acids: CASSYLRQGANWGTEAFF.

This chain joins TRBV29-1 and TRBJ2-2; the match to TRBD2 covers 10 bases. CDR3 length: 15 amino acids. V lost 2 bases, J lost 4 bases, and 4 bases stayed unmatched. Germline assignment: CDR1 SQVTM and CDR2 ANQGSEA. The CDR3 is CSVELAGAGTGELFF. CDR3 sequence (DNA): TGCAGCGTTGAACTAGCGGGGGCGGGCACCGGGGAGCTGTTTTTT.

This clone was recorded once. This specimen includes other DNA sequences encoding the same CDR3. The V and J genes are TRBV9 and TRBJ1-6; possible D gene TRBD1, 6 bases. Trimming removed 3 bases from V and 10 bases from J, with 11 bases in between. Germline V CDR1 and CDR2: SGDLS, YYNGEE. CDR3 length: 13 amino acids. CDR3 in amino acids: CASSAGQYSPLHF. The CDR3 bases are TGTGCCAGCAGCGCGGGACAATACTCACCCCTCCACTTT.

The chain is built from TRBV28 and TRBJ1-2; 8 positions agree with TRBD1. V lost 2 bases, J lost 5 bases, and 4 bases stayed unmatched. This CDR3 spans 14 amino acids. Germline CDR1 MDHEN, CDR2 SYDVKM. CDR3 sequence reads: CASSLNRQGYGYTF. The CDR3 DNA is TGTGCCAGCAGTTTAAACCGACAGGGGTATGGCTACACCTTC.